Listed here are 2 T cell receptor beta chains from one sample, sequenced in a study of shared T cell receptors in the human thymus (dated by TCRdb to the early 2020s). The protocol used for the library was the immunoSEQ multiplex PCR assay. TCRdb mirrors the immuneACCESS table, restricted to in-frame sequences. Some clones are absent from its copies; in checked studies, under half trace to an unresolved V gene, and the reason for the others is unknown. This sample holds some 660,000 clones; more than 70% were observed only once. The ten most abundant clones make up 0.0094% of the sample. The same data also contributed to another study, on human thymus T cells.

The sequenced sample was thymocytes. Receptors originate from a boy under two years old with a congenital heart defect. Donor details come from another sample of the same person, matched by shared clones.

V is TRBV7-8 and J is TRBJ2-3; tentatively, D is TRBD1 (6 bases). Germline loops: CDR1 SGHVS, CDR2 FQNEAQ. Deletions cut 0 bases from V and 3 bases from J, with 16 bases between. The CDR3 spans 17 residues. The CDR3 nucleotides read TGTGCCAGCAGCTTAGCTCCCCAGGGGCTGGGGACAGATACGCAGTATTTT. This encodes CASSLAPQGLGTDTQYF. The variable domain in full, completed from reference TRBV7-8 and TRBJ2-3, reads GAGVSQSPRYKVAKRGQDVALRCDPISGHVSLFWYQQALGQGPEFLTYFQNEAQLDKSGLPSDRFFAERPEGSVSTLKIQRTQQEDSAVYLCASSLAPQGLGTDTQYFGPGTRLTVL.

The chain joins TRBV30 to TRBJ2-5, with 7 bases lining up with TRBD2. The J call may be faulty, since TRBJ2-7 better matches the DNA end. Germline V CDR1 and CDR2: GTSNPN, SVGIG (reference sequence). CDR3 length: 16 amino acids. The CDR3 DNA sequence: TGTGCCTGGGGGAGTACTAGCGCCAGATATTCCTACGAGCAGTACTTC. As protein: CAWGSTSARYSYEQYF.